One sample yielded the 2 T cell receptor beta chains listed below, sequenced in a study of T cells after yellow fever vaccination. One entry per CDR3 protein results from TCRdb running MiXCR on the 5' RACE reads. The sample shows almost 600,000 distinct CDR3 sequences, roughly 14% of them seen only once. The input for sequencing was PBMCs, taken on the day of the yellow fever booster vaccination. The receptors were sampled from a man younger than 45 who received the YFV17D yellow fever vaccine.

In this sample, this clonotype turned up a few times. The chain joins TRBV12-3 or TRBV12-4 to TRBJ1-1; D is ambiguous. The CDR3 runs to 12 residues. The V and J ends lost 8 bases and 4 bases respectively, with 11 bases between them. CDR3 amino acids: CASRRVGTEAFF. The CDR3 nucleotides read TGTGCCAGCCGCCGGGTAGGCACTGAAGCTTTCTTT.

This clonotype appeared a few times. The chain couples TRBV7-9 to TRBJ2-1; 9 nucleotides match TRBD2. CDR3 length: 15 residues. With V trimmed by 7 bases and J by 9 bases, 13 bases remained unmatched. Germline lookup yields CDR1 SEHNR and CDR2 FQNEAQ (reference sequence). The CDR3 sequence: CASIQTGTSIGEQFF. The CDR3 DNA is TGTGCCAGCATCCAAACCGGGACTAGCATCGGTGAGCAGTTCTTC.